Listed below are T cell receptor beta chains from one sample, sequenced in a study of blood T cell repertoires in COVID-19. Profiled with immunoSEQ multiplex PCR; TCRdb holds only in-frame clones, not every one. This sample has more than 300,000 clones; 85% to 90% occur once, and the top ten carry less than 9.5%. Material for sequencing was PBMCs or T cells enriched from blood (not recorded which). Receptor source: a woman aged 25 to 39 who had recovered from COVID-19. Each CDR3 is given with its conserved first and last residue. A D gene is named only where the DNA matches it firmly. Size is omitted from some rows. Given values are once, few, many or a class for expanded clones.

j_call,d_call,clone_size,v_call,cdr3_nt,cdr3_aa
TRBJ1-2,NA,NA,TRBV28,TGTGCCAGCAGACCCCTGACAGGCGTCTATGGCTACACCTTC,CASRPLTGVYGYTF
TRBJ1-1,NA,NA,TRBV18,TGTGCCAGCTCACCACCCAGGGTGGAAGCTTTCTTT,CASSPPRVEAFF
TRBJ1-4,NA,NA,TRBV30,TGTGCCTGGAGTGACTCCATAGCAACTAATGAAAAACTGTTTTTT,CAWSDSIATNEKLFF
TRBJ1-1,NA,NA,TRBV6-6,TGTGCCAGCAGAACGGGGGTAAGGGGAACTGAAGCTTTCTTT,CASRTGVRGTEAFF
TRBJ1-2,NA,NA,TRBV28,TGTGCCAGCAGCCCGGGATTCTATGGCTACACCTTC,CASSPGFYGYTF
TRBJ2-1,TRBD2,NA,TRBV7-2,TGTGCCAGCAGCGTAGCGGGAGTCGTCGATGAGCAGTTCTTC,CASSVAGVVDEQFF
TRBJ1-4,TRBD1,NA,TRBV6-5,TGTGCCAGCAGCCTGGGACAGGGTAATGAAAAACTGTTTTTT,CASSLGQGNEKLFF
TRBJ1-1,NA,NA,TRBV28,TGTGCCAGCACCTTGGGGGGGAGCTTGAACACTGAAGCTTTCTTT,CASTLGGSLNTEAFF
TRBJ2-7,NA,NA,TRBV7-9,TGTGCCAGCAGCTCCCAGGGGTCCAAAAGTTACGAGCAGTACTTC,CASSSQGSKSYEQYF
TRBJ2-1,NA,NA,TRBV24-1,TGTGCCACCAGTGATGAATTGCGGAACCCTTACAATGAGCAGTTCTTC,CATSDELRNPYNEQFF
TRBJ2-5,NA,NA,TRBV11-3,TGTGCCAGCAGCTTAGATCATGAGACCCAGTACTTC,CASSLDHETQYF
TRBJ2-7,TRBD2,NA,TRBV19,TGTGCCAGTAGTATGTGGACCGGGACTAGCGGGATTGCGCAGTACTTC,CASSMWTGTSGIAQYF
TRBJ1-3,NA,NA,TRBV10-1,TGCGCCAGCAGTGAGTCCGGGGGTCTAACTCTGGAGAACACCATATATTTT,CASSESGGLTLENTIYF
TRBJ2-5,NA,NA,TRBV28,TGTGCCAGCAGTGTCTTGGAGACCCAGTACTTC,CASSVLETQYF
TRBJ1-5,NA,NA,TRBV7-2,TGTGCCAGCAGCACCCCGGGCGGGAGCAATCAGCCCCAGCATTTT,CASSTPGGSNQPQHF
TRBJ2-2,NA,NA,TRBV19,TGTGCCAGTAGTGACGGGCCGGGGGCGAACACCGGGGAGCTGTTTTTT,CASSDGPGANTGELFF
TRBJ1-4,NA,once,TRBV9,TGTGCCAGCAGCCCTTCGCAGTCCCTCAATGAAAAACTGTTTTTT,CASSPSQSLNEKLFF
TRBJ1-2,NA,NA,TRBV29-1,TGCAGCGTCGCGGGGCGAGGGCCGAACTATGGCTACACCTTC,CSVAGRGPNYGYTF
TRBJ1-2,TRBD1,few,TRBV6-1,TGTGCCAGCAGTGAAGCCCCTGGGACAGGGGGCTATGGCTACACCTTC,CASSEAPGTGGYGYTF
TRBJ2-5,NA,NA,TRBV28,TGTGCCAGCAGCGACTACCAAACACAAGAGACCCAGTACTTC,CASSDYQTQETQYF
TRBJ2-7,NA,NA,TRBV21-1,TGTGCCAGCAGCAACGGACTAGCGGGAGTTTGTAACTCCTACGAGCAGTACTTC,CASSNGLAGVCNSYEQYF
TRBJ2-3,NA,once,TRBV6-2/TRBV6-3,TGTGCCAGCAGTTACCTACAGACCACAGATACGCAGTATTTT,CASSYLQTTDTQYF
TRBJ1-6,NA,NA,TRBV9,TGTGCCAGCAGCACCAGGGGAAGGCGGGATTCACCCCTCCACTTT,CASSTRGRRDSPLHF
TRBJ1-2,TRBD1,once,TRBV25-1,TGTGCCAGCAGTTTCCGGACAGGGGGTGGCTACACCTTC,CASSFRTGGGYTF
TRBJ1-2,NA,NA,TRBV7-9,TGTGCCAGCAGCTCGGCGGGGGCTCAGAACTATGGCTACACCTTC,CASSSAGAQNYGYTF
TRBJ2-7,TRBD2,NA,TRBV15,TGTGCCACCAGCACCCTAATAAGAGCGGGGGACCCCTACGAGCAGTACTTC,CATSTLIRAGDPYEQYF
TRBJ1-2,NA,few,TRBV28,TGTGCCAGCAGCTTTTCAGGGGCGGGCTACACCTTC,CASSFSGAGYTF
TRBJ1-3,NA,NA,TRBV4-1,TGCGCCAGCAGCCCACGACAGTTGAGCTCTGGAAACACCATATATTTT,CASSPRQLSSGNTIYF
TRBJ1-5,NA,NA,TRBV30,TGTGCCTGGAATACTGGGGGCGCATGGAATCAGCCCCAGCATTTT,CAWNTGGAWNQPQHF
TRBJ2-3,TRBD1,NA,TRBV7-9,TGTGCCAGCAGCCATGACCCGGGACAGGGGAAAGATACGCAGTATTTT,CASSHDPGQGKDTQYF
TRBJ1-5,NA,NA,TRBV27,TGTGCCAGCAGTTTGATAGGGGACTATAGCAATCAGCCCCAGCATTTT,CASSLIGDYSNQPQHF
TRBJ1-5,TRBD1,few,TRBV2,TGTGCCAGCAGAGACAGGGCACGCTATCAGCCCCAGCATTTT,CASRDRARYQPQHF
TRBJ2-7,TRBD2,NA,TRBV16,TGTGCCAGCAGCCAATATCCCCGTGGACTAGCGGGAGAGGGCGAGCAGTACTTC,CASSQYPRGLAGEGEQYF
TRBJ2-7,NA,NA,TRBV5-1,TGCGCCAGCAGCTTGGGGGCTAGCACCGGCGAGCAGTACTTC,CASSLGASTGEQYF
TRBJ2-7,TRBD2,NA,TRBV19,TGTGCCAGTAGTATAGCTAGCGGGAACCCCTACGAGCAGTACTTC,CASSIASGNPYEQYF
TRBJ2-5,NA,NA,TRBV7-2,TGTGCCAGCAGCTTAGTATCCGGGTCGGCACAAGAGACCCAGTACTTC,CASSLVSGSAQETQYF
TRBJ2-7,TRBD2,NA,TRBV5-1,TGCGCCAGCAGCGGGTTAGCGGGATCGGGGGAGCAGTACTTC,CASSGLAGSGEQYF